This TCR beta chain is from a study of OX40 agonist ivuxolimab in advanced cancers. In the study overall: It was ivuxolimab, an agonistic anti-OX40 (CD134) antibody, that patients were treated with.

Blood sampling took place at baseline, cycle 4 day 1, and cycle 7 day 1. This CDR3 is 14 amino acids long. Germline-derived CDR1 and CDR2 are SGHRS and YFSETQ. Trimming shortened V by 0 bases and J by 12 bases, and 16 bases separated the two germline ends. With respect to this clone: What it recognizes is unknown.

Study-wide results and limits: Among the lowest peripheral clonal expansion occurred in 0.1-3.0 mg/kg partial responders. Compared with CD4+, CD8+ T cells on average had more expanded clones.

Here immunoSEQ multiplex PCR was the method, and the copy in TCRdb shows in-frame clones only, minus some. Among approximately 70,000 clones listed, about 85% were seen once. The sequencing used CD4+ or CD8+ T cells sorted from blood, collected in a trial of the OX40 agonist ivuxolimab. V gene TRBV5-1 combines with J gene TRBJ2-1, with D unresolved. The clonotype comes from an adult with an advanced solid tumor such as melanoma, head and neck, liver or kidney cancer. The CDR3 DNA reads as TGCGCCAGCAGCTTGGCAAGATCCGAGCGAGCGCAGTTCTTC. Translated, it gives CASSLARSERAQFF.